Reported below is one TCR beta chain. The target antigen is unknown. This specimen comes from a study of shared clonotypes between healthy human individuals. The wider study: Plates per donor: three CD4 naive, three CD4 memory, two CD8 naive, one CD8 memory.

Study-wide results and caveats: Limitation of the genetic and exposure-history diversity represented came from the few donors.

The CDR3 is made up of 14 amino acids. Trimming removed 4 bases from V and 7 bases from J; junction bases left unmatched: 5. The germline CDR1 and CDR2 sequences are KGHSH and LQKENI. TCRdb's table, derived via immunoSEQ multiplex PCR, lists solely in-frame clones and lacks some. The table has around 1,100,000 clones, about 72% seen once. The receptor was isolated from a man aged 18 to 30 in good health. Some clones in this sample may be carry-over from other donors' samples. V is TRBV18 and J is TRBJ2-7; TRBD1 matches at 12 bases. Sequencing was carried out using memory CD4+ T cells from PBMCs. The subset was: CD45RA-negative fraction. CDR3 sequence: CASSQSGQGAEQYF. CDR3 nucleotide sequence: TGTGCCAGCTCACAATCGGGACAGGGGGCAGAGCAGTACTTC. Based on the CDR3 plus reference TRBV18 and TRBJ2-7, the full variable domain is NAGVMQNPRHLVRRRGQEARLRCSPMKGHSHVYWYRQLPEEGLKFMVYLQKENIIDESGMPKERFSAEFPKEGPSILRIQQVVRGDSAAYFCASSQSGQGAEQYFGPGTRLTVT.